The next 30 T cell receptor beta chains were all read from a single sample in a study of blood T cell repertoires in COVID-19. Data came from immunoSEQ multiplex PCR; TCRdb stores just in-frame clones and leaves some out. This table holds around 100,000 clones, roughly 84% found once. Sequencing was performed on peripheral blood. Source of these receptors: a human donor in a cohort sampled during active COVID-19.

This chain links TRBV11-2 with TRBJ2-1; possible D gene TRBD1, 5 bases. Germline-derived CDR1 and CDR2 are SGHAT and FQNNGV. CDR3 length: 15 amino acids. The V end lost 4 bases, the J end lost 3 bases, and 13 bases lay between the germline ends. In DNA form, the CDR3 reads TGTGCCAGCAGCTCCCGCGTGGGGCTCTACAATGAGCAGTTCTTC. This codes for CASSSRVGLYNEQFF.

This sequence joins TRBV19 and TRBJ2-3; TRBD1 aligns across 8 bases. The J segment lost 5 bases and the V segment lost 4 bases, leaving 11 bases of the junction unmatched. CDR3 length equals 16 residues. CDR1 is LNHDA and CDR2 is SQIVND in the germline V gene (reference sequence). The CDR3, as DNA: TGTGCCAGTAGTAGAGGGGCGGGACAGGTTTTAGATACGCAGTATTTT. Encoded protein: CASSRGAGQVLDTQYF.

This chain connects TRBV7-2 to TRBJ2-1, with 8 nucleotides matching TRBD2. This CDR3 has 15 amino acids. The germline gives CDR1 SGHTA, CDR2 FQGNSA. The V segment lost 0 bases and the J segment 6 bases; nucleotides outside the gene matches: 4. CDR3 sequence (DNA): TGTGCCAGCAGCTTAGCTAGCGGGGCGGTCAATGAGCAGTTCTTC. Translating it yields CASSLASGAVNEQFF.

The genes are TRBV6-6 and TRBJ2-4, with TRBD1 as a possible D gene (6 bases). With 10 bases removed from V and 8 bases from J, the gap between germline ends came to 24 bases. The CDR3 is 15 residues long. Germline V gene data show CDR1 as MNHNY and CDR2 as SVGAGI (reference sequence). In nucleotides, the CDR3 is TGTGCCACCCGGATCGTCGGGACACCCGCCGACATTCAGTACTTC. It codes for CATRIVGTPADIQYF.

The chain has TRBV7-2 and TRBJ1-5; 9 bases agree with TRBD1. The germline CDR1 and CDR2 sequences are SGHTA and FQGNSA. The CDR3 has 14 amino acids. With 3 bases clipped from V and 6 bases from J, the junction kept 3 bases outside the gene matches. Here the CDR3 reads CASSLDRGSQPQHF. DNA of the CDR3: TGTGCCAGCAGCTTGGACAGGGGCAGTCAGCCCCAGCATTTT.

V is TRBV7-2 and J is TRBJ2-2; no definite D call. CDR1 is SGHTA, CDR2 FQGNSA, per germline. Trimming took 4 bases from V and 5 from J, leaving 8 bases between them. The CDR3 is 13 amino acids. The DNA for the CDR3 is TGTGCCAGCAGCTCGAGCATGACCGGGGAGCTGTTTTTT. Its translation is CASSSSMTGELFF.

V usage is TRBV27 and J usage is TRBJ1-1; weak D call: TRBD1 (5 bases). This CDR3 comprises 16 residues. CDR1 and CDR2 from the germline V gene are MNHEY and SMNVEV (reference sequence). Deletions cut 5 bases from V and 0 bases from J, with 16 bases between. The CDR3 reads CASSPHGGGVNTEAFF. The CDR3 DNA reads TGTGCCAGCAGTCCCCATGGGGGAGGGGTGAACACTGAAGCTTTCTTT.

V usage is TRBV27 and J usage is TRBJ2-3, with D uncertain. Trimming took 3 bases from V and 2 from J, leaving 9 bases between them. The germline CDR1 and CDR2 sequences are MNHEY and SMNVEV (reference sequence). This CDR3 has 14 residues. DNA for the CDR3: TGTGCCAGCAGTTTTGGCGGAATCACAGATACGCAGTATTTT. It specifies CASSFGGITDTQYF.

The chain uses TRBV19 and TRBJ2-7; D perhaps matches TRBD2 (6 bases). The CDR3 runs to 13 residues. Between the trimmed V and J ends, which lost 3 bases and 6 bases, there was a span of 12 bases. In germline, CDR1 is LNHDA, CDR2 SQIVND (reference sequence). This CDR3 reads CASSIEEGGEQYF. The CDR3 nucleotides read TGTGCCAGTAGTATTGAGGAGGGCGGCGAGCAGTACTTC.

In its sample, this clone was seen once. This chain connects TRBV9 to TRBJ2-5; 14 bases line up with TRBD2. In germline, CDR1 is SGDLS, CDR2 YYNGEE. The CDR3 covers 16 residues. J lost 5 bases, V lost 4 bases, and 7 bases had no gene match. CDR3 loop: CASSPGTSGGWETQYF. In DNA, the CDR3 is TGTGCCAGCAGCCCGGGGACTAGCGGGGGCTGGGAGACCCAGTACTTC.

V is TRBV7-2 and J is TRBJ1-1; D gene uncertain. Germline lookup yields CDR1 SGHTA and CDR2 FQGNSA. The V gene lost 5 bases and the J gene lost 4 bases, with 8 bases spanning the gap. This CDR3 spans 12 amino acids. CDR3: CASSTVFTEAFF. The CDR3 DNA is TGTGCCAGCAGCACAGTTTTCACTGAAGCTTTCTTT.

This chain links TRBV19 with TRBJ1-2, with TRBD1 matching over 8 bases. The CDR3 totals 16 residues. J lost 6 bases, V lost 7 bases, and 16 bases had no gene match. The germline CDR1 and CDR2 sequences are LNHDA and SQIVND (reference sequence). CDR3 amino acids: CASTSRAGGAVNGYTF. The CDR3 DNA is TGTGCCAGTACGAGCCGTGCAGGGGGCGCCGTTAATGGCTACACCTTC.

As DNA, the CDR3 is TGTGCCAGCAGCCAAGGGGAAGCTAGGGGCTACACCTTC. It specifies CASSQGEARGYTF. The chain couples TRBV12-3 or TRBV12-4 to TRBJ1-2, with a weak D call TRBD1 (5 bases). V lost 6 bases to trimming and J lost 8 bases, with 16 bases between them. The CDR3 contains 13 residues.

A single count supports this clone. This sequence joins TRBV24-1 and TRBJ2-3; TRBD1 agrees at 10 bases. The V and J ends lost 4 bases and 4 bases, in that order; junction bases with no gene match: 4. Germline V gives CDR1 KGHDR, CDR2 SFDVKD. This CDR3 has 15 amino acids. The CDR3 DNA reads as TGTGCCACCAGTGAAACCGGGACAGGGGCAGATACGCAGTATTTT. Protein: CATSETGTGADTQYF.

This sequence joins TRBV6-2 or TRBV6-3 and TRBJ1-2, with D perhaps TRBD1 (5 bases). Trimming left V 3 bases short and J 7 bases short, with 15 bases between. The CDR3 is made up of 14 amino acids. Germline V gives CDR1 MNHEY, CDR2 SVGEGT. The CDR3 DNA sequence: TGTGCCAGCAGTTATTTTCCAGGGATGCGTGGCTACACCTTC. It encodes CASSYFPGMRGYTF.

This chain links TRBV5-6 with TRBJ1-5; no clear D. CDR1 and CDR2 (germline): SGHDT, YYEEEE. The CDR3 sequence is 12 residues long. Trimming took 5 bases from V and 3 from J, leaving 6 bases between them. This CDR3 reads CASSQNNQPQHF. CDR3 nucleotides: TGTGCCAGCAGTCAAAACAATCAGCCCCAGCATTTT.

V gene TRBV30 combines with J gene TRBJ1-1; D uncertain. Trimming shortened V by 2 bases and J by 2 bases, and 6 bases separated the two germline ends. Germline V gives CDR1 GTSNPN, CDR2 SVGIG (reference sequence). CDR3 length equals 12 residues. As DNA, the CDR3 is TGTGCCTGGAGTCCGGTAAACACTGAAGCTTTCTTT. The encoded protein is CAWSPVNTEAFF. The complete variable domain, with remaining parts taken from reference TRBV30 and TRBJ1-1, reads SQTIHQWPATLVQPVGSPLSLECTVEGTSNPNLYWYRQAAGRGLQLLFYSVGIGQISSEVPQNLSASRPQDRQFILSSKKLLLSDSGFYLCAWSPVNTEAFFGQGTRLTVV.

The CDR3: CAWSVSSRGQGQYF. The DNA for the CDR3 is TGTGCCTGGAGTGTCTCCTCCAGAGGCCAGGGGCAGTACTTC. This chain connects TRBV30 to TRBJ2-7; TRBD1 is a possible D gene (5 bases). V shed 0 bases and J shed 9 bases, with 18 bases lying between them. CDR1 GTSNPN and CDR2 SVGIG come from the germline V gene (reference sequence). The CDR3 has 14 residues.

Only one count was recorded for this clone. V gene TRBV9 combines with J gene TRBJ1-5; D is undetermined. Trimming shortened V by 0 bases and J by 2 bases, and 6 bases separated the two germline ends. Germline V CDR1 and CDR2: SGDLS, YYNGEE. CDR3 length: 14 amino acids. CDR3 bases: TGTGCCAGCAGCGTAGTTCAGGGCAATCAGCCCCAGCATTTT. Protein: CASSVVQGNQPQHF. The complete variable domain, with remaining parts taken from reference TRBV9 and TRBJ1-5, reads DSGVTQTPKHLITATGQRVTLRCSPRSGDLSVYWYQQSLDQGLQFLIQYYNGEERAKGNILERFSAQQFPDLHSELNLSSLELGDSALYFCASSVVQGNQPQHFGDGTRLSIL.

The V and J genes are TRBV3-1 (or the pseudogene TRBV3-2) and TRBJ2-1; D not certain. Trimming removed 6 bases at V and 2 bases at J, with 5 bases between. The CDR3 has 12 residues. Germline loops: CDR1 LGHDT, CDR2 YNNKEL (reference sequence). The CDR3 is CASSLTYNEQFF. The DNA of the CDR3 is TGTGCCAGCAGTCTAACCTACAATGAGCAGTTCTTC.

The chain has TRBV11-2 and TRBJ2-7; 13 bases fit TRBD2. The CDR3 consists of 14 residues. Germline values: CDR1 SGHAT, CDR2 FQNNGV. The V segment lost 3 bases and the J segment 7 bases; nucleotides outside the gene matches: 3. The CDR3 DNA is TGTGCCAGCAGCTTTACTAGCGGGAGGGGTGAGCAGTACTTC. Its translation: CASSFTSGRGEQYF. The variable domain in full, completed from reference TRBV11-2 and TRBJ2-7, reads EAGVAQSPRYKIIEKRQSVAFWCNPISGHATLYWYQQILGQGPKLLIQFQNNGVVDDSQLPKDRFSAERLKGVDSTLKIQPAKLEDSAVYLCASSFTSGRGEQYFGPGTRLTVT.

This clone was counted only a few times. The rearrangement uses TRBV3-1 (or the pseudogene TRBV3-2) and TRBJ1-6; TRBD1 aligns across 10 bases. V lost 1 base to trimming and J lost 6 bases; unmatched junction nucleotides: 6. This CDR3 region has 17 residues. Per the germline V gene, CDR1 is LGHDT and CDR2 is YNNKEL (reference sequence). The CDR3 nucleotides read TGTGCCAGCAGCCAAGGGTTGGGGACAGGGGTTAATTCACCCCTCCACTTT. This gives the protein CASSQGLGTGVNSPLHF.

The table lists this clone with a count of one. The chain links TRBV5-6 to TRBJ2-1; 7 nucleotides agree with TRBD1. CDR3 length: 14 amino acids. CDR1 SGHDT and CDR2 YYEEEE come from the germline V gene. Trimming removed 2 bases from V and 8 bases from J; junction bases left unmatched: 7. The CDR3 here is CASSLIQGVDEQFF. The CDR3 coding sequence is TGTGCCAGCAGCTTAATCCAGGGGGTCGATGAGCAGTTCTTC. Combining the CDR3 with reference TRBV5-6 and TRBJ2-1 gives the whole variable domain DAGVTQSPTHLIKTRGQQVTLRCSPKSGHDTVSWYQQALGQGPQFIFQYYEEEERQRGNFPDRFSGHQFPNYSSELNVNALLLGDSALYLCASSLIQGVDEQFFGPGTRLTVL.

CDR3 nucleotides: TGTGCCAGCAGCCATGGCCTAGACAGGGCAGGCGGAAACACCATATATTTT. Translation gives CASSHGLDRAGGNTIYF. The chain has TRBV3-1 (or the pseudogene TRBV3-2) and TRBJ1-3; 7 bases match TRBD1. This CDR3 is built from 17 residues. Germline-derived CDR1 and CDR2 are LGHDT and YNNKEL (reference sequence). The ends lost 3 bases at V and 4 bases at J; junction bases unmatched: 12.

This CDR3 reads CASSRGAEKLFF. In DNA form, the CDR3 reads TGTGCCAGCAGCCGGGGGGCCGAAAAACTGTTTTTT. V gene TRBV7-2 combines with J gene TRBJ1-4, with TRBD1 as a possible D gene (6 bases). Germline V gene lookup returns CDR1 SGHTA and CDR2 FQGNSA. The CDR3 spans 12 residues. V dropped 5 bases and J dropped 8 bases, with 9 bases sitting between them.

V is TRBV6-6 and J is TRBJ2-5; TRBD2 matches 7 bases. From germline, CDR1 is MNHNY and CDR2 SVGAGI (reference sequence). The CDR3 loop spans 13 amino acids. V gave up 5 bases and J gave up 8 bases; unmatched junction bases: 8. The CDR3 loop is CASSRLASNTQYF. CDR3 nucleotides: TGTGCCAGCAGTAGACTAGCTTCGAATACCCAGTACTTC.

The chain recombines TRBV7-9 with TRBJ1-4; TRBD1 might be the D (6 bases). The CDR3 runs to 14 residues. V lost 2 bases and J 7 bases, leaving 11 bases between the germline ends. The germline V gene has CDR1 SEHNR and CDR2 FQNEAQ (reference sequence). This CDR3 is CASSLIQGGEKLFF. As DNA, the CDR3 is TGTGCCAGCAGCTTAATACAGGGTGGTGAAAAACTGTTTTTT.

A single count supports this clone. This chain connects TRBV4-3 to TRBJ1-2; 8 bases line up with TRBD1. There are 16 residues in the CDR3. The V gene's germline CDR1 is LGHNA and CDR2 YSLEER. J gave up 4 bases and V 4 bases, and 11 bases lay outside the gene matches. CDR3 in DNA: TGCGCCAGCAGCCCAGGAACCGGGACAGGCTTCTATGGCTACACCTTC. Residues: CASSPGTGTGFYGYTF.

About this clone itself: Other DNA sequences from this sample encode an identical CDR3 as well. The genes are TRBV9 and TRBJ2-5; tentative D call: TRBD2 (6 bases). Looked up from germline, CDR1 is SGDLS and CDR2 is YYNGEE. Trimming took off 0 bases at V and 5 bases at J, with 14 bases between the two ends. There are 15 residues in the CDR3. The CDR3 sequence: CASSVAGSGKETQYF. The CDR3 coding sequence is TGTGCCAGCAGCGTAGCGGGTAGCGGCAAGGAGACCCAGTACTTC.

The CDR3 nucleotides read TGTGCCAGCAGCCCCAGGCAGGGCAACACTGAAGCTTTCTTT. Its translation is CASSPRQGNTEAFF. This chain uses TRBV7-9 with TRBJ1-1, with D tentatively TRBD1 (5 bases). CDR1 SEHNR and CDR2 FQNEAQ come from the germline V gene (reference sequence). The V end was cut by 5 bases, the J end by 2 bases, with 12 bases between. The CDR3 covers 14 residues.